This T cell receptor (beta chain) was sequenced for a study of tumor-infiltrating lymphocytes in primary liver carcinoma. Turning to the study itself: The patient group consisted of men and women aged 30 to 69 years. Per sample, productive TCRbeta reads numbered roughly 3.5 to 7.5 million, similar across tissue types.

About this clonotype itself: The target antigen is unknown. It is likely a read error, because the conserved phenylalanine at the end of the CDR3 is missing.

A primer matching the constant region was used to make TCR beta cDNA from approximately 500 ng of total RNA. Three nested multiplex PCR rounds of slightly modified ARM-PCR generated TCR beta libraries. The first two PCR rounds used TRBV1-TRBV30 primers with a Cbeta primer, 10 cycles each. TCRdb analysed the multiplex PCR reads with MiXCR anew, one entry per CDR3 protein. The table records approximately 300,000 distinct CDR3 sequences, 65% of them present only once. Germline DNA was also extracted, and blood RNA was taken from unsorted whole blood. From germline, CDR1 is MNHEY and CDR2 SVGEGT. The CDR3 contains 12 residues. The study's findings and limits: Tumor region pairs overlapped more than did tumor-adjacent and tumor-blood pairs. The difference in top-250-clone fraction between tumors and blood was significant, favoring tumors (p = 0.039).

Sequenced material: peripheral blood. The receptor comes from a man aged 35 to 55 with primary liver carcinoma and hepatitis B virus infection. This chain links TRBV6-2 or TRBV6-3 with TRBJ1-1, with D unresolved. The CDR3 spells CASSYSGPDAFS. The CDR3 nucleotides read TGTGCCAGCAGTTACTCTGGACCTGATGCTTTCTCT.